A single sample gave rise to the 31 T cell receptor beta chains below, sequenced in a study of T cell responses to AZD1222 COVID-19 vaccine. Only in-frame clones appear in the TCRdb table, and some are missing; sequencing was by immunoSEQ multiplex PCR. The sample holds over 65,000 clones, about 92% seen once. This specimen was peripheral blood, taken on day 0 of MenACWY control vaccination. The receptors shown here come from an adult in good health.

The chain uses TRBV5-6 and TRBJ2-7; D tentatively reads TRBD1 or TRBD2 (7 bases each). V was trimmed by 1 base and J by 5 bases, leaving 22 bases between them. The germline V gene has CDR1 SGHDT and CDR2 YYEEEE. The CDR3 spans 17 residues. The CDR3: CASSLLGGRLSGDEQYF. CDR3 nucleotides: TGTGCCAGCAGCTTGCTAGGGGGCAGGCTGAGCGGGGACGAGCAGTACTTC.

The rearrangement uses TRBV9 and TRBJ1-6, with no clear D. The CDR3 loop spans 13 amino acids. CDR1 and CDR2 (germline): SGDLS, YYNGEE. V was cut by 3 bases and J by 6 bases, with 7 bases left in between. CDR3: CASSASTNSPLHF. As DNA, the CDR3 is TGTGCCAGCAGCGCCTCAACTAATTCACCCCTCCACTTT.

V gene TRBV6-5 combines with J gene TRBJ1-4; D uncertain. The V gene's germline CDR1 is MNHEY and CDR2 SVGAGI. The CDR3 has 13 residues. The germline V and J ends were trimmed by 3 bases and 4 bases, with 6 bases remaining between them. CDR3 in amino acids: CASSYRGNEKLFF. The CDR3 bases are TGTGCCAGCAGTTATCGGGGTAATGAAAAACTGTTTTTT.

The genes are TRBV3-1 (or the pseudogene TRBV3-2) and TRBJ2-3, with TRBD1 matching 10 bases. There are 17 residues in the CDR3. The germline V gene encodes CDR1 LGHDT and CDR2 YNNKEL (reference sequence). V shed 4 bases and J 1 base; nucleotides not matched to a gene: 8. The CDR3 DNA is TGTGCCAGCAGCCGCACAACCGGGACAGGGGGCACAGATACGCAGTATTTT. The encoded protein is CASSRTTGTGGTDTQYF.

This chain links TRBV5-1 with TRBJ2-5; 12 nucleotides align to TRBD2. Per germline, CDR1 SGHRS and CDR2 YFSETQ. CDR3 length equals 17 residues. V gave up 5 bases and J gave up 3 bases; unmatched junction bases: 11. CDR3 sequence: CASRGGQTSGSEETQYF. CDR3 coding DNA: TGCGCCAGCAGGGGGGGACAGACTAGCGGGAGCGAAGAGACCCAGTACTTC.

V usage is TRBV19 and J usage is TRBJ2-3; no clear D. V was trimmed by 7 bases and J by 1 base, leaving 6 bases between them. Germline V CDR1 and CDR2: LNHDA, SQIVND (reference sequence). CDR3 length: 12 residues. The CDR3 here is CASTDRTDTQYF. The CDR3 DNA reads TGTGCCAGTACGGACCGCACAGATACGCAGTATTTT. Based on the CDR3 plus reference TRBV19 and TRBJ2-3, the full variable domain is DGGITQSPKYLFRKEGQNVTLSCEQNLNHDAMYWYRQDPGQGLRLIYYSQIVNDFQKGDIAEGYSVSREKKESFPLTVTSAQKNPTAFYLCASTDRTDTQYFGPGTRLTVL.

This chain joins TRBV3-1 (or the pseudogene TRBV3-2) and TRBJ2-7; D unresolved. CDR3 length: 12 residues. Germline V gene sequence: CDR1 LGHDT, CDR2 YNNKEL (reference sequence). Between the trimmed V and J ends, which lost 0 bases and 3 bases, there was a span of 3 bases. The CDR3 protein is CASSQDIYEQYF. The CDR3 DNA follows: TGTGCCAGCAGCCAAGATATCTACGAGCAGTACTTC.

The gene calls are TRBV9 and TRBJ2-5; the D is unclear. The CDR3 sequence is 18 residues long. V was clipped by 0 bases and J by 0 bases, with 18 bases between them. The germline CDR1 and CDR2 sequences are SGDLS and YYNGEE. The CDR3 nucleotides are TGTGCCAGCAGCGTAGGGAACGTTGGGAATACGTACCAAGAGACCCAGTACTTC. Amino acids: CASSVGNVGNTYQETQYF.

The chain is built from TRBV5-5 and TRBJ2-2; TRBD2 aligns across 9 bases. This CDR3 has 16 amino acids. Germline values: CDR1 SGHKS, CDR2 YYEKEE (reference sequence). V was pared by 2 bases and J by 2 bases, with 4 bases of the junction left unmatched. As DNA, the CDR3 is TGTGCCAGCAGCTTAGATAGCGGGAGCAACACCGGGGAGCTGTTTTTT. This encodes CASSLDSGSNTGELFF.

The chain combines TRBV3-1 (or the pseudogene TRBV3-2) with TRBJ2-1; D unresolved. V lost 1 base to trimming and J lost 5 bases, with 3 bases between them. In germline, CDR1 is LGHDT, CDR2 YNNKEL (reference sequence). The CDR3 loop spans 12 amino acids. CDR3 amino acids: CASSQADNEQFF. CDR3 sequence (DNA): TGTGCCAGCAGCCAAGCAGACAATGAGCAGTTCTTC.

The chain couples TRBV4-1 to TRBJ1-3; D call uncertain. The germline V gene has CDR1 MGHRA and CDR2 YSYEKL. The CDR3 is made up of 17 amino acids. Trimming removed 0 bases at V and 0 bases at J, with 12 bases between. In nucleotides, the CDR3 is TGCGCCAGCAGCCAAGATCTCGCCCCTCGCTCTGGAAACACCATATATTTT. Amino acids: CASSQDLAPRSGNTIYF.

The chain joins TRBV19 to TRBJ2-5, with D perhaps matching TRBD1 or TRBD2 (5 bases each). The CDR3 consists of 15 residues. The germline V gene has CDR1 LNHDA and CDR2 SQIVND (reference sequence). V was trimmed by 1 base and J by 4 bases, leaving 13 bases between them. The CDR3 reads CASSIAAGAGETQYF. CDR3 nucleotide sequence: TGTGCCAGTAGTATAGCAGCCGGGGCTGGAGAGACCCAGTACTTC.

V and J are TRBV2 and TRBJ2-1; weak D call: TRBD1 (6 bases). Germline V lookup: CDR1 SNHLY, CDR2 FYNNEI. There are 12 residues in the CDR3. V was trimmed by 7 bases and J by 4 bases, leaving 8 bases between them. The chain's CDR3 is CASKDRYNEQFF. The DNA for the CDR3 is TGTGCCAGCAAGGACAGATACAATGAGCAGTTCTTC.

The chain has TRBV5-1 and TRBJ2-5; 7 nucleotides align to TRBD1. From germline, CDR1 is SGHRS and CDR2 YFSETQ. The CDR3 contains 16 residues. The ends lost 0 bases at V and 5 bases at J; junction bases unmatched: 10. This CDR3 reads CASSLAPTGSGETQYF. CDR3 DNA sequence: TGCGCCAGCAGCTTGGCCCCGACAGGGTCGGGCGAGACCCAGTACTTC.

The CDR3 nucleotides read TGTGCCAGCACTCAGCTGGATACGCAGTATTTT. This translates into CASTQLDTQYF. This chain uses TRBV6-5 with TRBJ2-3; D is unclear. This CDR3 has 11 amino acids. Germline CDR1 MNHEY, CDR2 SVGAGI. Trimming left V 7 bases short and J 6 bases short, with 8 bases between.

The chain has TRBV9 and TRBJ1-4; D is unresolved. V lost 4 bases and J lost 6, with 16 bases in between. The V gene's germline CDR1 is SGDLS and CDR2 YYNGEE. The CDR3 totals 15 residues. CDR3 sequence (DNA): TGTGCCAGCAGCCCCCAGTCGGGGAACGATGAAAAACTGTTTTTT. Amino acids: CASSPQSGNDEKLFF.

The chain employs TRBV5-1 and TRBJ1-3, with no clear D. V lost 4 bases and J lost 2, with 13 bases in between. CDR3 size: 15 residues. CDR1 and CDR2 from the germline V gene are SGHRS and YFSETQ. CDR3 protein: CASSASGVAGNTIYF. CDR3 nucleotide sequence: TGCGCCAGCAGCGCGTCCGGGGTGGCTGGAAACACCATATATTTT.

V is TRBV12-3 or TRBV12-4 and J is TRBJ1-5; a weak D match, TRBD1 (5 bases). This CDR3 contains 13 residues. V was shortened by 6 bases and J by 1 base, with 7 bases between the two germline ends. CDR3 DNA: TGTGCCAGCAGATGGGACAGCAATCAGCCCCAGCATTTT. Its protein is CASRWDSNQPQHF.

The chain uses TRBV27 and TRBJ2-1, with 7 bases matching TRBD2. After removal of 5 bases from V and 9 bases from J, the junction contained 16 bases not matched to a gene. The germline gives CDR1 MNHEY, CDR2 SMNVEV (reference sequence). This CDR3 is 16 amino acids long. Here the CDR3 reads CASSTTGRTGGSEQFF. As DNA, the CDR3 is TGTGCCAGCAGTACAACCGGGAGGACGGGTGGTTCTGAGCAGTTCTTC.

The V call is TRBV12-3 or TRBV12-4, the J call TRBJ2-1, with D possibly matching TRBD2 (5 bases). Trimming removed 5 bases at V and 9 bases at J, with 11 bases between. CDR3 length: 12 residues. For the CDR3, the DNA is TGTGCCAGCAGTCCCGGGGAGAGTGAGCAGTTCTTC. The encoded protein is CASSPGESEQFF.

The CDR3 nucleotides read TGTGCCAGCAGTGCTTGGGCAGGGGGAGAGCGTGAAAAACTGTTTTTT. This codes for CASSAWAGGEREKLFF. V and J are TRBV27 and TRBJ1-4, with TRBD1 matching 7 bases. The CDR3 spans 16 residues. Germline CDR1 MNHEY, CDR2 SMNVEV (reference sequence). J lost 7 bases, V lost 5 bases, and 13 bases had no gene match.

The chain recombines TRBV5-6 with TRBJ2-3; 13 positions match TRBD2. V was pared by 3 bases and J by 2 bases, with 3 bases of the junction left unmatched. Germline CDR1 reads SGHDT; CDR2 reads YYEEEE. The CDR3 has 16 amino acids. The CDR3 bases are TGTGCCAGCAGCTCGGGACTAGCGGGGTACACAGATACGCAGTATTTT. It specifies CASSSGLAGYTDTQYF.

The V call is TRBV9, the J call TRBJ2-3; the D gene is possibly TRBD1 (6 bases). This CDR3 contains 14 residues. Trimming took off 4 bases at V and 0 bases at J, with 9 bases between the two ends. Germline values: CDR1 SGDLS, CDR2 YYNGEE. The CDR3 here is CASSQDRSTDTQYF. The CDR3, as DNA: TGTGCCAGCAGCCAGGACAGAAGCACAGATACGCAGTATTTT.

The CDR3 region has the DNA TGTGCCAGCAGCTTTGCCGTAGCTAACTATGGCTACACCTTC. It is translated as CASSFAVANYGYTF. The rearrangement joins TRBV5-6 to TRBJ1-2; D is unresolved. The CDR3 is made up of 14 amino acids. Germline CDR1 SGHDT, CDR2 YYEEEE. Trimming cost V 2 bases and J 0 bases, with 8 bases left between them.

The chain's CDR3 is CASSQTGDINEKLFF. The CDR3 coding sequence is TGCGCCAGCAGCCAGACAGGGGATATTAATGAAAAACTGTTTTTT. V gene TRBV5-1 combines with J gene TRBJ1-4; TRBD1 matches at 8 bases. There are 15 residues in the CDR3. Germline CDR1 and CDR2: SGHRS and YFSETQ. Trimming took 4 bases from V and 4 from J; bases not matched to a gene: 6.

This clone was seen a handful of times. The chain carries TRBV29-1 and TRBJ2-7; possibly TRBD1 for D (6 bases). Germline CDR1 SQVTM, CDR2 ANQGSEA. CDR3 length: 13 residues. Trimming took off 4 bases at V and 3 bases at J, with 13 bases between the two ends. This chain's CDR3 is CSVGQDRGYEQYF. CDR3 in DNA: TGCAGCGTTGGTCAGGACAGAGGCTACGAGCAGTACTTC.

This chain links TRBV19 with TRBJ2-5; 7 bases fit TRBD2. The CDR3 sequence is 18 residues long. CDR1 is LNHDA and CDR2 is SQIVND in the germline V gene (reference sequence). After removal of 7 bases from V and 5 bases from J, the junction contained 22 bases not matched to a gene. The CDR3 region is CASNSGLGATGSGETQYF. The CDR3 region has the DNA TGTGCCAGTAATAGTGGACTAGGCGCGACGGGCTCAGGGGAGACCCAGTACTTC.

V usage is TRBV18 and J usage is TRBJ2-4, with D possibly TRBD1 on 6 matching bases. V was cut by 0 bases and J by 0 bases, with 18 bases left in between. CDR3 length: 19 amino acids. Per germline, CDR1 KGHSH and CDR2 LQKENI. In DNA, the CDR3 is TGTGCCAGCTCACCACCCCGGACAGCAGTGGATTTAGCCAAAAACATTCAGTACTTC. Protein product: CASSPPRTAVDLAKNIQYF.

J is TRBJ2-7 and V is TRBV19; 10 bases are a match to TRBD1. CDR3 length: 14 residues. J lost 7 bases, V lost 4 bases, and 7 bases had no gene match. Per germline, CDR1 LNHDA and CDR2 SQIVND (reference sequence). In DNA form, the CDR3 reads TGTGCCAGTAGTAAGGGACAGGGGTCGGGGGAGCAGTACTTC. As protein: CASSKGQGSGEQYF.

The chain combines TRBV7-2 with TRBJ2-7; 7 nucleotides line up with TRBD1. In germline, CDR1 is SGHTA, CDR2 FQGNSA. The length of the CDR3 is 13 residues. Unmatched junction bases numbered 9, after V lost 6 bases and J lost 7 bases. The DNA for the CDR3 is TGTGCCAGCAGACAGGGGACCTCTTGGGAGCAGTACTTC. This encodes CASRQGTSWEQYF.

V is TRBV7-8 and J is TRBJ1-3, with 8 bases fitting TRBD1. The germline V gene has CDR1 SGHVS and CDR2 FQNEAQ. The V segment lost 5 bases and the J segment 3 bases; nucleotides outside the gene matches: 3. CDR3 length equals 14 residues. The CDR3 sequence is CASSLGTGGNTIYF. The CDR3 DNA is TGTGCCAGCAGCCTCGGGACAGGTGGAAACACCATATATTTT.